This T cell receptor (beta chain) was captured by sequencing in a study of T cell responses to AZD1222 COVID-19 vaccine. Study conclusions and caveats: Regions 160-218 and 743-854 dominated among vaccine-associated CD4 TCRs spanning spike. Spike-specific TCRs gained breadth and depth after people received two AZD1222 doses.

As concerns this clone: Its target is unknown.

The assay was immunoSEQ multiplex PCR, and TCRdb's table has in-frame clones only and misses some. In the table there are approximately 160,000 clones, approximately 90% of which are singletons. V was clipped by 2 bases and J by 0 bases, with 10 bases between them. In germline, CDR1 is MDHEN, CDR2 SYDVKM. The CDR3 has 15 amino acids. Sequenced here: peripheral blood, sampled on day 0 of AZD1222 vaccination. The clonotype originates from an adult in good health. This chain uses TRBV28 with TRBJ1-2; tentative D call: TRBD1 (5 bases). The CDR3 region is CASSLGGKANYGYTF. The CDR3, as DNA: TGTGCCAGCAGTTTAGGGGGGAAAGCTAACTATGGCTACACCTTC.